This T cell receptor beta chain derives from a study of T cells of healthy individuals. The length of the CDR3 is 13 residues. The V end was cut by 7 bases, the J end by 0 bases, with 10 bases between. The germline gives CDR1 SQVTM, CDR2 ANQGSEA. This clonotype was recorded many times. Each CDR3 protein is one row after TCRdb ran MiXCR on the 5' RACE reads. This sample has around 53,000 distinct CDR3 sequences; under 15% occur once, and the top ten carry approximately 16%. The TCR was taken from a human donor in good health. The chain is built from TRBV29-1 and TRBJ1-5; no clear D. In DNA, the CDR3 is TGCAGCGCTCAGGAAAATAGCAATCAGCCCCAGCATTTT. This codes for CSAQENSNQPQHF.